The 9 T cell receptor beta chains below were found in one sample sequenced in a study of blood T cell repertoires in COVID-19. Assay used: immunoSEQ multiplex PCR; TCRdb lists only in-frame clones, some missing. The sample has approximately 75,000 clones; roughly 83% are singletons. Sample: peripheral blood. These receptors were obtained from an elderly woman with acute or convalescent COVID-19.

On this clone itself: Distinct nucleotide sequences in the sample also encode this CDR3. The J gene is TRBJ1-1, the V gene TRBV7-9, with a tentative D call TRBD1 (5 bases). Germline V lookup: CDR1 SEHNR, CDR2 FQNEAQ (reference sequence). Trimming took 5 bases from V and 1 from J, leaving 11 bases between them. The CDR3 consists of 14 residues. The CDR3 nucleotides are TGTGCCAGCAGCCTCGAAACAGGGAACACTGAAGCTTTCTTT. It is translated as CASSLETGNTEAFF.

This clone is a singleton in its sample. Germline and junction disagree at one end, which may indicate a read error. V usage is TRBV4-1 and J usage is TRBJ1-1; D ambiguous. The CDR3 contains 13 residues. From germline, CDR1 is MGHRA and CDR2 YSYEKL. The CDR3 DNA sequence: TGCGCCAGCAGTCAAGTAATGAACACTGAAGCTTTCTTT. It is translated as CASSQVMNTEAFF.

The chain couples TRBV5-1 to TRBJ2-7, with TRBD1 matching 7 bases. The length of the CDR3 is 14 residues. In germline, CDR1 is SGHRS, CDR2 YFSETQ. V shed 4 bases and J 9 bases; nucleotides not matched to a gene: 13. CDR3: CASSLNDGTEGQYF. Here the CDR3 DNA reads TGCGCCAGCAGCCTGAATGACGGGACAGAAGGGCAGTACTTC.

The chain joins TRBV7-9 to TRBJ2-1; D is perhaps TRBD1 (6 bases). CDR3 size: 16 residues. V gave up 2 bases and J gave up 4 bases, with 15 bases separating them. Germline values: CDR1 SEHNR, CDR2 FQNEAQ (reference sequence). The CDR3 sequence is CASSLSLGALYNEQFF. DNA for the CDR3: TGTGCCAGCAGCTTATCCTTGGGGGCCTTATACAATGAGCAGTTCTTC.

The chain has TRBV3-1 (or the pseudogene TRBV3-2) and TRBJ1-2; D is undetermined. The CDR3 runs to 11 residues. V was trimmed by 0 bases and J by 7 bases, leaving 3 bases between them. Germline lookup yields CDR1 LGHDT and CDR2 YNNKEL (reference sequence). The CDR3 nucleotides read TGTGCCAGCAGCCAAGATAGTGGCTACACCTTC. As protein: CASSQDSGYTF.

CDR3 sequence (DNA): TGTGCCAGCAGTTACGAGACAGGGATCGGCTACACCTTC. As protein: CASSYETGIGYTF. The genes are TRBV6-5 and TRBJ1-2; 7 nucleotides line up with TRBD1. CDR3 length: 13 residues. The junction had 5 bases not matched to a gene; V was cut back by 2 bases and J by 8 bases. Germline V CDR1 and CDR2: MNHEY, SVGAGI.

This chain links TRBV6-2 or TRBV6-3 with TRBJ2-2; 7 bases fit TRBD1. The CDR3 totals 16 residues. Germline V gene data show CDR1 as MNHEY and CDR2 as SVGEGT. Germline trimming cut 4 bases from V and 3 bases from J; bases unmatched to any gene: 8. The CDR3 loop is CASSSLYRGYTGELFF. The CDR3, as DNA: TGTGCCAGCAGTTCCCTATACAGGGGATACACCGGGGAGCTGTTTTTT.

This clone has just a few counts. The chain joins TRBV5-1 to TRBJ1-1; TRBD1 matches 7 bases. V lost 5 bases and J lost 1; bases outside the gene matches: 5. Germline lookup yields CDR1 SGHRS and CDR2 YFSETQ. The CDR3 is made up of 14 amino acids. The CDR3 DNA reads TGCGCCAGCAGTTCGACAGGGTGGAACACTGAAGCTTTCTTT. Protein product: CASSSTGWNTEAFF.

This clone has just one count. This chain links TRBV12-3 or TRBV12-4 with TRBJ2-2; D unclear. The CDR3 loop spans 13 amino acids. V lost 5 bases and J 1 base, leaving 5 bases between the germline ends. In DNA form, the CDR3 reads TGTGCCAGCAGTCCCCAGAACACCGGGGAGCTGTTTTTT. Residues: CASSPQNTGELFF.